The clone carrying this T cell receptor beta chain was seen ten or more times. Its antigen is unknown. The CDR3 consists of 13 residues. The junction had 7 bases not matched to a gene; V was cut back by 4 bases and J by 12 bases. CDR1 is SGHDT and CDR2 is YYEEEE in the germline V gene. One entry per CDR3 protein, called by TCRdb with MiXCR from the 5' RACE reads. The sample has 50,000 to 75,000 distinct CDR3 sequences, roughly 6.1% seen once. The data stem from a study of CD8 T cells in ankylosing spondylitis. General observations from the study: Clones tied to disease were said to be significantly enriched in matched ankylosing spondylitis synovial fluid.

The TCR sequence derives from a male donor with ankylosing spondylitis. The chain carries TRBV5-6 and TRBJ1-6, with 7 nucleotides matching TRBD1. The sample comprised synovial fluid, either unsorted or a sorted T cell fraction (not recorded which). The CDR3 here is CASSATGDIPLHF. CDR3 DNA: TGTGCCAGCAGCGCCACAGGGGACATACCCCTCCACTTT.